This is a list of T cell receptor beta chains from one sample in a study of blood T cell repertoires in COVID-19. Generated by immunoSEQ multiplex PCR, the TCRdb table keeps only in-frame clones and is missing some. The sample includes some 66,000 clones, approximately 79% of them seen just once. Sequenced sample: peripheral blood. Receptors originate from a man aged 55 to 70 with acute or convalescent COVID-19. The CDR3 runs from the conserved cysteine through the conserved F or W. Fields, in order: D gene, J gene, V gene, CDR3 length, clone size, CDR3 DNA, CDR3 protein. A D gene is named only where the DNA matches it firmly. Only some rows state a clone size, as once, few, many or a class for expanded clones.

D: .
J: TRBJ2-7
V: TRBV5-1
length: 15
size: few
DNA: TGCGCCAGCAGCGAGGGACTCCTAAAGTCCTACGAGCAGTACTTC
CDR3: CASSEGLLKSYEQYF

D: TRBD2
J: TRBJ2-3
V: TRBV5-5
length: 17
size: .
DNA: TGTGCCAGCAGCCTAGGGACGCCCGCGGAGCGGGGGGAAGCCAGGTATTTT
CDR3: CASSLGTPAERGEARYF

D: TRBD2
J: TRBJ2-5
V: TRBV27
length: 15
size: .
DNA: TGTGCCAGCAGCGACCTAGCGGGGGGCCGGGAGACCCAGTACTTC
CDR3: CASSDLAGGRETQYF

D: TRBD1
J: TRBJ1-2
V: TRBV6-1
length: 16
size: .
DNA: TGTGCCAGCAGTGCCTCCGGGACAGGGGTGCTCTCTGGCTACACCTTC
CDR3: CASSASGTGVLSGYTF

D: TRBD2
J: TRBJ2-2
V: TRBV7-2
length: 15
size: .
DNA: TGTGCCAGCAGCTCCCGGGGGGGGGACACCGGGGAGCTGTTTTTT
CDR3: CASSSRGGDTGELFF

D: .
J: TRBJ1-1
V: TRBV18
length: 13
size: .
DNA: TGTGCCAGCTCACCGAGACAGAACACTGAAGCTTTCTTT
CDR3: CASSPRQNTEAFF

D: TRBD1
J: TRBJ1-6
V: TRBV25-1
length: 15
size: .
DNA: TGTGCCAGCAGTGAATCGGACAGGCGCGATTCACCCCTCCACTTT
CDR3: CASSESDRRDSPLHF

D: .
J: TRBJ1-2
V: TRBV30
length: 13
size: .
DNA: TGTGCCTGGGCCCTCCGGAGAAACTATGGCTACACCTTC
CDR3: CAWALRRNYGYTF

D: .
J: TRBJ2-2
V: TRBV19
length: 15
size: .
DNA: TGTGCCAGTAAAGGTGGACAGACGAACACCGGGGAGCTGTTTTTT
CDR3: CASKGGQTNTGELFF

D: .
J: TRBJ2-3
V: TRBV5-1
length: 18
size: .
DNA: TGCGCCAGCAGCTTCCGCAGCCTAGACAGTCCCGGGTCAGATACGCAGTATTTT
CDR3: CASSFRSLDSPGSDTQYF

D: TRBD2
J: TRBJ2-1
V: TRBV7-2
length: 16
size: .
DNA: TGTGCCAGCAGCTCAGGACTAGCGGGGGGTGGGTTTGAGCAGTTCTTC
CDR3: CASSSGLAGGGFEQFF

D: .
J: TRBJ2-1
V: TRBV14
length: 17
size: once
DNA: TGTGCCAGCAGCCAAGATCGGGGTGCTTACGCACGTGGGGAGCAGTTCTTC
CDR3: CASSQDRGAYARGEQFF

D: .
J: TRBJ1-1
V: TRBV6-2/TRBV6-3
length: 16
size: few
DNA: TGTGCCAGCAGTCAGATTGGAGGGCCGGGGAACACTGAAGCTTTCTTT
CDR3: CASSQIGGPGNTEAFF

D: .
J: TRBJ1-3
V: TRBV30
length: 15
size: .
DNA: TGTGCCTGGAGTGTTTCAGGGCGGCTAGGAAACACCATATATTTT
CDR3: CAWSVSGRLGNTIYF

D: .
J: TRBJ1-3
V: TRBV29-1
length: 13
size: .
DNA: TGCAGCGTTGACAGAAACTCTGGAAACACCATATATTTT
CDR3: CSVDRNSGNTIYF

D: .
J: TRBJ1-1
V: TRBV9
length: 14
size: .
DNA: TGTGCCAGCAGCGCTATACAGACCAACACTGAAGCTTTCTTT
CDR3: CASSAIQTNTEAFF

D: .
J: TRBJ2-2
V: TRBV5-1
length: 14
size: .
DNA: TGCGCCAGCAGGGGGCAGGGGAACACCGGGGAGCTGTTTTTT
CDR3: CASRGQGNTGELFF

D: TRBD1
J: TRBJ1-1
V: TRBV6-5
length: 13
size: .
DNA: TGTGCCAGCAGTAATGCTTCAGGGGGTAAAGCTTTCTTT
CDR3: CASSNASGGKAFF

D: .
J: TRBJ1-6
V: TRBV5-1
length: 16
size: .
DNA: TGCGCCAGCAGCTTGGGGTCAGGGGATGATAATTCACCCCTCCACTTT
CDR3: CASSLGSGDDNSPLHF

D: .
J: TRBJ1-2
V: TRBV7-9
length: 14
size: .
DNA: TGTGCCAGCAGCCCCCAGGGGAATCTAGATGGCTACACCTTC
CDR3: CASSPQGNLDGYTF

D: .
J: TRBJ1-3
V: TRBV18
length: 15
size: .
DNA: TGTGCCAGCTCACCCACCCAGGGTAAAGGAAACACCATATATTTT
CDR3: CASSPTQGKGNTIYF

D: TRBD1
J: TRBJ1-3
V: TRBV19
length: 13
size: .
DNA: TGTGCCAGTAGTGTGGGACAGGGAAACACCATATATTTT
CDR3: CASSVGQGNTIYF

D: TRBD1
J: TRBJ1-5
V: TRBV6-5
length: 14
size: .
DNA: TGTGCCAGCAGTCCGCGACAGGGGAATCAGCCCCAGCATTTT
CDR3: CASSPRQGNQPQHF

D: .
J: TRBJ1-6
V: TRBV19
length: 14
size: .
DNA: TGTGCCAGTAGTATCGGGGGGGCATCAAGTCTCCTCCACTTT
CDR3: CASSIGGASSLLHF

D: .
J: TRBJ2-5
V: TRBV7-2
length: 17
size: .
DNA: TGTGCCAGCAGCTTAAAAGTTGTGGTTACAGGGCGAGAGACCCAGTACTTC
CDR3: CASSLKVVVTGRETQYF